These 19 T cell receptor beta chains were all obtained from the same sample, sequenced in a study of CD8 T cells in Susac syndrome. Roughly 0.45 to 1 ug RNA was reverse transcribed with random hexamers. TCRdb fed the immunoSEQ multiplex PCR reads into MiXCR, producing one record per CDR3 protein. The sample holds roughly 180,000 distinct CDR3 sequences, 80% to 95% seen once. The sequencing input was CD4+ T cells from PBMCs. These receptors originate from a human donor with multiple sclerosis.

The CDR3 region has the DNA TGCAGTGCCCCCCTGGGCGCAAATCAGCCCCAGCATTTT. Translation: CSAPLGANQPQHF. The chain recombines TRBV20-1 with TRBJ1-5; D is uncertain. CDR1 is DFQATT, CDR2 SNEGSKA, per germline (reference sequence). CDR3 size: 13 residues. V lost 6 bases and J 4 bases, leaving 13 bases between the germline ends.

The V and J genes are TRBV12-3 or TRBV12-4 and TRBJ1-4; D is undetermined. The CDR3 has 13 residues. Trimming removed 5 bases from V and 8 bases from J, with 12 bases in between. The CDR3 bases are TGTGCCAGCAGTGAGGTGTTGGGGGAAAAACTGTTTTTT. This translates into CASSEVLGEKLFF.

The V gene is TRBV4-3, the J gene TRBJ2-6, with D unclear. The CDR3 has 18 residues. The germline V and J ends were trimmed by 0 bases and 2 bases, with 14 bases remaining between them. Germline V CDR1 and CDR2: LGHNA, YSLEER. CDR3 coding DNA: TGCGCCAGCAGCCAAGAATCCTTGTCCTCGGCTGGGGCCAACGTCCTGACTTTC. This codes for CASSQESLSSAGANVLTF.

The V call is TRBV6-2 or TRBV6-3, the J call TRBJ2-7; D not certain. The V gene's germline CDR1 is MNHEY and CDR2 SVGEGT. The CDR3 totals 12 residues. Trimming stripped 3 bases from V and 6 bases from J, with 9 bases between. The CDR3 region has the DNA TGTGCCAGCAGTTATGGGTGGCGCGAGCAGTACTTC. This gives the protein CASSYGWREQYF.

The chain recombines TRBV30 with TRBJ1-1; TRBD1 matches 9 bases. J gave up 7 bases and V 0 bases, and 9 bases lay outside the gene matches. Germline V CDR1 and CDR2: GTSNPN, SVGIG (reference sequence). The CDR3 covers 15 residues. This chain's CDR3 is CAWSVLGTGGSEAFF. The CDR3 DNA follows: TGTGCCTGGAGTGTACTAGGAACAGGGGGCAGTGAAGCTTTCTTT.

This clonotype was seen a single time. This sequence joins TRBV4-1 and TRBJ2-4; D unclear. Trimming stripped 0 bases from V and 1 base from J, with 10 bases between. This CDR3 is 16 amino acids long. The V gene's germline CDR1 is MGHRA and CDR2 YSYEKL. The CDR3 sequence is CASSQELSEAKNIQYF. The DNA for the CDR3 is TGCGCCAGCAGCCAAGAGCTGTCCGAGGCCAAAAACATTCAGTACTTC.

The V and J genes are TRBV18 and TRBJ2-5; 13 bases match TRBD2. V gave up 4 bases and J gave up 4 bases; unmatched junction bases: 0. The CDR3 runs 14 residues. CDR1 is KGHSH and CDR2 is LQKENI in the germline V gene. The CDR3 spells CASSRTSGGETQYF. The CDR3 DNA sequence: TGTGCCAGCTCACGGACTAGCGGGGGAGAGACCCAGTACTTC.

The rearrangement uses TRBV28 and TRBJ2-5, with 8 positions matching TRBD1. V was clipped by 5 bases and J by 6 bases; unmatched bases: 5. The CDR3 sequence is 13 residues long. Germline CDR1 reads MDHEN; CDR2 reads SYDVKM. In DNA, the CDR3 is TGTGCCAGCAGTCCCGGACAGGGCCAGACCCAGTACTTC. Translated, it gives CASSPGQGQTQYF.

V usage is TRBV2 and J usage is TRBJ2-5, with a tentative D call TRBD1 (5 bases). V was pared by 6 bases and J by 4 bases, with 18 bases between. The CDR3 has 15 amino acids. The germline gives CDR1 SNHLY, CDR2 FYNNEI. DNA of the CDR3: TGTGCCAGCAGCGCCTACCAGGGAATTGCAGAGACCCAGTACTTC. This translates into CASSAYQGIAETQYF.

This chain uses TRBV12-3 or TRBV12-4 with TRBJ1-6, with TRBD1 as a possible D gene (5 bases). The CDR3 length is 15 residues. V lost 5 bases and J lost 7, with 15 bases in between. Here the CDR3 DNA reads TGTGCCAGCAGTAGGGTTGGGGGGTCAAATTCACCCCTCCACTTT. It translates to CASSRVGGSNSPLHF.

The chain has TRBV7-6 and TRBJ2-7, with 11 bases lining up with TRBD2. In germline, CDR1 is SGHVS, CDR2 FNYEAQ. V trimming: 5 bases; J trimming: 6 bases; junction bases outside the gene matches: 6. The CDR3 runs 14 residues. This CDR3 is CASSTAGTSGEQYF. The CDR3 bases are TGTGCCAGCAGCACGGCCGGGACTAGCGGCGAGCAGTACTTC.

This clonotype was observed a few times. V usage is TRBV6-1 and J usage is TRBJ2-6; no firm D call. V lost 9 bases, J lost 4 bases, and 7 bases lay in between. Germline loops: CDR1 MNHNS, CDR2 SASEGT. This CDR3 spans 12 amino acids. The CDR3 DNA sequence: TGTGCCAGTGGGTCGGGGGCCAACGTCCTGACTTTC. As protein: CASGSGANVLTF.

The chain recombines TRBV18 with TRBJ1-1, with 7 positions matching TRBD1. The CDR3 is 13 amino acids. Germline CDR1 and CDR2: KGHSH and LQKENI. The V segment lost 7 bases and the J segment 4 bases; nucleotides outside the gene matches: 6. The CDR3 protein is CASFPDRATEAFF. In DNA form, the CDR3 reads TGTGCCAGCTTCCCAGACAGGGCCACTGAAGCTTTCTTT.

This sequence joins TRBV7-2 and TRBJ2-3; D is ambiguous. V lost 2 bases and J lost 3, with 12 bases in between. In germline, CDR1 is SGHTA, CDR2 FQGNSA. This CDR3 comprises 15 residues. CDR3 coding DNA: TGTGCCAGCAGCTTATTGGGAAGTAGGACAGATACGCAGTATTTT. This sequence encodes CASSLLGSRTDTQYF.

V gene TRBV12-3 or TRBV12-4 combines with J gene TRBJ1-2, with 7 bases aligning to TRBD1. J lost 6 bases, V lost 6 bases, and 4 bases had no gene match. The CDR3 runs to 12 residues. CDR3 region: CASRVRGDGYTF. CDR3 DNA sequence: TGTGCCAGCAGAGTCAGGGGGGATGGCTACACCTTC.

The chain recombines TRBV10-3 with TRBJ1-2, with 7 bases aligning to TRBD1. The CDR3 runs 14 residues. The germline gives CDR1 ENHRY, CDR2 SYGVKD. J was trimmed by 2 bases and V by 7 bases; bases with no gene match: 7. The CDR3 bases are TGTGCCATCACGGGCGGGACAGAAAACTATGGCTACACCTTC. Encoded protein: CAITGGTENYGYTF.

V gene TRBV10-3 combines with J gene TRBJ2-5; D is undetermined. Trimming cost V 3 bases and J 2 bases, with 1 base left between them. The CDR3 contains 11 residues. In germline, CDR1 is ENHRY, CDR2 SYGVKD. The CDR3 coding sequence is TGTGCCATCAGTGATCAAGAGACCCAGTACTTC. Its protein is CAISDQETQYF.

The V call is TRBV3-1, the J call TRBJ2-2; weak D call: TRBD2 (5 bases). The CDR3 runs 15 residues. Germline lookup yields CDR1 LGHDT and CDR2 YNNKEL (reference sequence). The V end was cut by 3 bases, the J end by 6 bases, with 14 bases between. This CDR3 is CASSQQLAVAGELFF. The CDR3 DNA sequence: TGTGCCAGCAGCCAGCAGCTAGCTGTCGCCGGGGAGCTGTTTTTT.

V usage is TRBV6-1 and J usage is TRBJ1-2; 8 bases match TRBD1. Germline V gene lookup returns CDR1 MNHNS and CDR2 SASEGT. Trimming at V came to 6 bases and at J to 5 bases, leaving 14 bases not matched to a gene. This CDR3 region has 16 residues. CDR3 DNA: TGTGCCAGCAGGTTGACAGGGGCCGCATCAGCGTATGGCTACACCTTC. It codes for CASRLTGAASAYGYTF.